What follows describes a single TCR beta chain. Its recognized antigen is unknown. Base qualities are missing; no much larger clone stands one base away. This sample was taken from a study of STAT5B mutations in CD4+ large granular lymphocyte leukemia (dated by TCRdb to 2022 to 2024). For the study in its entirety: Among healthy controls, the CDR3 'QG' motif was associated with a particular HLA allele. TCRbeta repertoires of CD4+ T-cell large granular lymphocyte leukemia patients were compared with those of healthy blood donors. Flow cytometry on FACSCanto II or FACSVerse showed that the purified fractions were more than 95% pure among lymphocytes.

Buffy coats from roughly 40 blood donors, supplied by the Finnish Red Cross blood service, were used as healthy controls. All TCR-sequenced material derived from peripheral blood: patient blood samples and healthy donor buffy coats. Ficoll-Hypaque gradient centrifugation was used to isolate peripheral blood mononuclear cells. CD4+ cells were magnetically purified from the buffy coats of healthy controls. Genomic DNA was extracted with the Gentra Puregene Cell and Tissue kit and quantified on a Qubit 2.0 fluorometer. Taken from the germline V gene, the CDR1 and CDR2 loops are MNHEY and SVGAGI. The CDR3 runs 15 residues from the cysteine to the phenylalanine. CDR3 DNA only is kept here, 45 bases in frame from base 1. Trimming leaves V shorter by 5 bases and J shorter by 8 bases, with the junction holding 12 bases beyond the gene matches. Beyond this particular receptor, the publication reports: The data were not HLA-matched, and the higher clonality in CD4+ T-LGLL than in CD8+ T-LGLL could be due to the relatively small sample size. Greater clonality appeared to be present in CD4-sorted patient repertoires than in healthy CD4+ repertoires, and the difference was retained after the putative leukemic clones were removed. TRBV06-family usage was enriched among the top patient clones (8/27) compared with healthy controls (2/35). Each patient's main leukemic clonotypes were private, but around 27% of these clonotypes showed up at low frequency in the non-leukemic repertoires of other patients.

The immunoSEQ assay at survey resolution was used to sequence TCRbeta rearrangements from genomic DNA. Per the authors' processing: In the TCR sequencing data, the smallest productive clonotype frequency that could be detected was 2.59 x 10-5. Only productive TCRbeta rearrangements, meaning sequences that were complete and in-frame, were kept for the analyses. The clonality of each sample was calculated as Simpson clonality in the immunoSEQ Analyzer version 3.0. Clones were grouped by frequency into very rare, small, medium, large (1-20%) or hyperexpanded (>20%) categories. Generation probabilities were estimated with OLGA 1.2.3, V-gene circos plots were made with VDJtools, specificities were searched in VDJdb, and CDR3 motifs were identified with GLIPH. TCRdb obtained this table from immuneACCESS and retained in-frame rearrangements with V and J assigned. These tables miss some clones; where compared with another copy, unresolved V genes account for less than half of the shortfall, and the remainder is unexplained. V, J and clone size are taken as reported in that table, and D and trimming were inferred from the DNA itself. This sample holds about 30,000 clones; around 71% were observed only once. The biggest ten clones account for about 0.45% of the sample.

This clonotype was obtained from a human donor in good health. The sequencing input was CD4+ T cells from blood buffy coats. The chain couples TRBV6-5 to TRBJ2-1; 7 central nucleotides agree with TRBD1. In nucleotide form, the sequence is TGTGCCAGCAGTAGAGACAGGGTGAGACGGGATGAGCAGTTCTTC. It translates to CASSRDRVRRDEQFF.